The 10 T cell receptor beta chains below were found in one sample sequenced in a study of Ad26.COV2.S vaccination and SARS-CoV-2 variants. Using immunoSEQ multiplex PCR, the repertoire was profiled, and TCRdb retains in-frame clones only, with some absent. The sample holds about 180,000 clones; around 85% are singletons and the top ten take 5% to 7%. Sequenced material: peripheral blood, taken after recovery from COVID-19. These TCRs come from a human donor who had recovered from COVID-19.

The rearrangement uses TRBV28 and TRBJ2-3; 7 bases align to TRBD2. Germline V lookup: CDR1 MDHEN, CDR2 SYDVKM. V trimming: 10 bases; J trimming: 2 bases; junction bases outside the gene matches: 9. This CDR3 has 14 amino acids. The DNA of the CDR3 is TGTGCCACCACTACCGGGACTAACACAGATACGCAGTATTTT. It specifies CATTTGTNTDTQYF. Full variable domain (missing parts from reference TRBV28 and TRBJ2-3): DVKVTQSSRYLVKRTGEKVFLECVQDMDHENMFWYRQDPGLGLRLIYFSYDVKMKEKGDIPEGYSVSREKKERFSLILESASTNQTSMYLCATTTGTNTDTQYFGPGTRLTVL.

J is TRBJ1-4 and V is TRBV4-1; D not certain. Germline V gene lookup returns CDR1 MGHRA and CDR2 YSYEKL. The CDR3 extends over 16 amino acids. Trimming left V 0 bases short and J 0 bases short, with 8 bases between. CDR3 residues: CASSQDVSSTNEKLFF. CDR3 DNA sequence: TGCGCCAGCAGCCAAGATGTGTCATCAACTAATGAAAAACTGTTTTTT.

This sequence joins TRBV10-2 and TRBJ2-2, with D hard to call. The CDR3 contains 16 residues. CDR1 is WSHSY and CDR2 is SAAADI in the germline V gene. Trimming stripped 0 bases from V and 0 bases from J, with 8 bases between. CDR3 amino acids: CASSESDIANTGELFF. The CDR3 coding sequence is TGCGCCAGCAGTGAGTCCGACATCGCGAACACCGGGGAGCTGTTTTTT.

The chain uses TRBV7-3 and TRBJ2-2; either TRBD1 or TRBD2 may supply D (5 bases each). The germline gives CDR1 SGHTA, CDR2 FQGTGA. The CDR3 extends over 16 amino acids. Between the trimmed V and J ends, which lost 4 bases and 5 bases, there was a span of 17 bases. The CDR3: CASSSLGRTRTGELFF. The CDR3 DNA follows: TGTGCCAGCAGCTCTCTGGGACGGACGAGGACCGGGGAGCTGTTTTTT.

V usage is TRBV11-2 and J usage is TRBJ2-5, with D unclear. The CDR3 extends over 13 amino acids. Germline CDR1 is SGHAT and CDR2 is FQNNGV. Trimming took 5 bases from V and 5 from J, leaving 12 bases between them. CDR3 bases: TGTGCCAGCAGCCTACAACTGGGGGAGACCCAGTACTTC. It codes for CASSLQLGETQYF.

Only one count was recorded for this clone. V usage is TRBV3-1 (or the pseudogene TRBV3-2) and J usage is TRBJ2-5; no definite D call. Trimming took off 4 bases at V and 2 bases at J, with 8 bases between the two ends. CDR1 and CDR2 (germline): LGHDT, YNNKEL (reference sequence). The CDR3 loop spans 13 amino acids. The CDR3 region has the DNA TGTGCCAGCAGCCCCCAGGCGCAAGAGACCCAGTACTTC. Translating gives CASSPQAQETQYF.

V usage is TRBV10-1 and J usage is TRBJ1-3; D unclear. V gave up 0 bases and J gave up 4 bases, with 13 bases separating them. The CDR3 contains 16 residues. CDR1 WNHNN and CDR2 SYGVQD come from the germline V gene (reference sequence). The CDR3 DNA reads TGCGCCAGCAGTGAGTCAATGGGTGTTTGGGGAAACACCATATATTTT. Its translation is CASSESMGVWGNTIYF.

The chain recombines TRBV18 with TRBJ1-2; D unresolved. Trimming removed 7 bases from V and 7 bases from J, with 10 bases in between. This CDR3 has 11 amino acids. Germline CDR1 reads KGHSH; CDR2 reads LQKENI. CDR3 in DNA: TGTGCCAGCTGGGGTTTGAGTGGCTACACCTTC. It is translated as CASWGLSGYTF.

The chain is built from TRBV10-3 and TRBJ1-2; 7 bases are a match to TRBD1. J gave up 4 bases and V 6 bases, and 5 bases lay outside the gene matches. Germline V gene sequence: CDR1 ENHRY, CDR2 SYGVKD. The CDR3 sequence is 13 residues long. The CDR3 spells CAIRADRAYGYTF. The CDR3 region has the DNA TGTGCCATCAGAGCCGACAGGGCCTATGGCTACACCTTC.

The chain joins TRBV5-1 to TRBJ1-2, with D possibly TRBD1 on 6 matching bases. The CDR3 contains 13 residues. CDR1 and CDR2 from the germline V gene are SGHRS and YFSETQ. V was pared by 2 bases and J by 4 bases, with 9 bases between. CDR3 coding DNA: TGCGCCAGCAGCTTAGGGACATCCTATGGCTACACCTTC. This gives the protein CASSLGTSYGYTF.